This T cell receptor beta chain was identified in a study of T cells in Graves' hyperthyroidism and ophthalmopathy. Study-level information: Before treatment of any kind, peripheral blood was taken at initial diagnosis. Study-level results: From stable hyperthyroidism, ophthalmopathy was separated by a 13 V-J model.

This clonotype was found many times. Antigen: not known. Ophthalmopathy patients all had a Clinical Activity Score of at least 3, a NOSPECS grade of at least 4 and disease under 3 months old. Diagnoses rested on clinical symptoms, serum thyroxine and TRAb, thyroid ultrasound and orbital computed tomography. Regions amplified from RNA transcripts were the TCR beta CDR3 regions. Researchers ran a first-round RT-PCR on the TCR CDR3 using the HTBI primer set. TCRdb passed the multiplex PCR reads through MiXCR, listing each CDR3 protein once. The profile covers around 600,000 distinct CDR3 sequences, with 13% to 15% appearing a single time and approximately 13% taken by the ten largest. This CDR3 is 15 amino acids long. CDR1 SNHLY and CDR2 FYNNEI come from the germline V gene. Trimming cost V 3 bases and J 4 bases; bases outside gene matches: 0.

The clonotype comes from a woman aged 45-65 years with Graves' ophthalmopathy. The chain links TRBV2 to TRBJ2-1; 13 nucleotides agree with TRBD2. Material for sequencing was blood. The CDR3 protein is CASSEGLAGYNEQFF. Written as DNA, the CDR3 is TGTGCCAGCAGTGAGGGACTAGCGGGGTACAATGAGCAGTTCTTC. Using reference TRBV2 and TRBJ2-1 for the parts outside the CDR3, the full variable domain is EPEVTQTPSHQVTQMGQEVILRCVPISNHLYFYWYRQILGQKVEFLVSFYNNEISEKSEIFDDQFSVERPDGSNFTLKIRSTKLEDSAMYFCASSEGLAGYNEQFFGPGTRLTVL.